What follows are 4 T cell receptor beta chains derived from one specimen sequenced in a study of blood T cell repertoires in COVID-19. Assay: immunoSEQ multiplex PCR; the TCRdb copy retains only in-frame clones and omits some. The repertoire includes about 220,000 clones, around 82% of them detected once, and 3% sits in the top ten. The specimen sequenced was peripheral blood. The receptors stem from a woman under 40 who had recovered from COVID-19.

The genes are TRBV3-1 (or the pseudogene TRBV3-2) and TRBJ2-7, with 12 positions matching TRBD2. This CDR3 is built from 16 residues. Looked up from germline, CDR1 is LGHDT and CDR2 is YNNKEL (reference sequence). The junction had 9 bases not matched to a gene; V was cut back by 5 bases and J by 4 bases. The CDR3 sequence is CASSDQGGTSGYEQYF. DNA of the CDR3: TGTGCCAGCAGCGACCAGGGGGGGACTAGCGGGTACGAGCAGTACTTC.

V is TRBV20-1 and J is TRBJ2-6; D perhaps matches TRBD1 (6 bases). This CDR3 is 16 amino acids long. The germline V and J ends were trimmed by 3 bases and 2 bases, with 14 bases remaining between them. Germline loops: CDR1 DFQATT, CDR2 SNEGSKA (reference sequence). The CDR3 spells CSASSPRQAGANVLTF. As DNA, the CDR3 is TGCAGTGCTAGTTCCCCTCGACAGGCTGGGGCCAACGTCCTGACTTTC.

This rearrangement joins TRBV27 to TRBJ2-7; 7 bases fit TRBD1. V shed 2 bases, J shed 5 bases, and the junction held 18 bases outside the gene matches. The CDR3 loop spans 18 amino acids. In germline, CDR1 is MNHEY, CDR2 SMNVEV (reference sequence). The CDR3 DNA reads as TGTGCCAGCAGTTTAAACAGGGGTGGAGTTGGTTCGCTTGACGAGCAGTACTTC. Its protein is CASSLNRGGVGSLDEQYF.

The gene calls are TRBV24-1 and TRBJ1-1; tentative D call: TRBD1 (5 bases). Per germline, CDR1 KGHDR and CDR2 SFDVKD. The CDR3 runs 12 residues. Trimming left V 7 bases short and J 7 bases short, with 12 bases between. The CDR3, as DNA: TGTGCCACCAGGGCGGGGGGGAATGAAGCTTTCTTT. Translating gives CATRAGGNEAFF.